A selection of T cell receptor beta chains follows, all from one sample in a study of T cell responses to AZD1222 COVID-19 vaccine. Assay used: immunoSEQ multiplex PCR; TCRdb lists only in-frame clones, some missing. The top ten hold 6.9% of the sample, which has tens of thousands of clones, roughly 90% seen once. The sample consisted of peripheral blood, taken 28 days after the second AZD1222 dose. These receptors all stem from an adult who received the AZD1222 COVID-19 vaccine. Both conserved end residues are part of each CDR3. The D gene is left open where the match is weak. Some rows mark clone size as missing; the rest say once, few, many or name a class of expanded clone.

>TRBV9|19|TRBJ2-1|-|TRBD2
CASSVEGGLAGGGSSEQFF
TGTGCCAGCAGCGTAGAGGGTGGTTTGGCGGGAGGTGGGAGTTCTGAGCAGTTCTTC
>TRBV7-2|11|TRBJ2-7|-|-
CASSRVYEQYF
TGTGCCAGCAGCAGGGTCTACGAGCAGTACTTC
>TRBV7-6|15|TRBJ2-7|-|-
CASSLDAGAQDEQYF
TGTGCCAGCAGCTTAGATGCAGGGGCACAGGACGAGCAGTACTTC
>TRBV4-1|15|TRBJ1-2|-|-
CASSQDFSFYNGYTF
TGCGCCAGCAGCCAAGACTTCTCCTTTTATAATGGCTACACCTTC
>TRBV7-3|13|TRBJ2-7|-|TRBD1
CASSMTGGYEQYF
TGTGCCAGCAGCATGACAGGGGGATACGAGCAGTACTTC
>TRBV11-2|14|TRBJ2-3|-|-
CASSLAGGTDTQYF
TGTGCCAGCAGCTTAGCGGGAGGCACAGATACGCAGTATTTT
>TRBV18|15|TRBJ1-5|-|TRBD1
CASSPDRTGAQPQHF
TGTGCCAGCTCACCCGATAGGACAGGGGCGCAGCCCCAGCATTTT
>TRBV29-1|13|TRBJ2-7|-|-
CSVVLSPTYEQYF
TGCAGCGTTGTCCTGTCACCCACCTACGAGCAGTACTTC
>TRBV29-1|13|TRBJ2-3|-|-
CSVDQGWRDTQYF
TGCAGCGTTGATCAGGGATGGAGAGATACGCAGTATTTT
>TRBV29-1|12|TRBJ1-4|-|-
CSVEGTNEKLFF
TGCAGCGTTGAGGGGACTAATGAAAAACTGTTTTTT
>TRBV30|12|TRBJ1-1|-|-
CAWSTSRSEAFF
TGTGCCTGGAGTACTTCACGTTCTGAAGCTTTCTTT
>TRBV3-1/TRBV3-2|15|TRBJ1-6|-|TRBD1
CASSQTTGGRSPLHF
TGTGCCAGCAGCCAGACCACAGGGGGCCGGTCACCCCTCCACTTT
>TRBV5-1|13|TRBJ2-7|-|-
CASSLTGLGEQYF
TGCGCCAGCAGCTTGACAGGACTTGGGGAGCAGTACTTC
>TRBV6-4|13|TRBJ2-2|-|-
CASSDRLSGELFF
TGTGCCAGCAGTGATAGGCTAAGCGGGGAGCTGTTTTTT
>TRBV19|11|TRBJ1-1|-|-
CASSMGVVAFF
TGTGCCAGTAGTATGGGTGTGGTAGCTTTCTTT
>TRBV7-8|14|TRBJ1-4|-|-
CASSPRQINEKLFF
TGTGCCAGCAGCCCCCGACAGATTAATGAAAAACTGTTTTTT
>TRBV7-9|14|TRBJ1-1|-|-
CASSSRPGNTEAFF
TGTGCCAGCAGCAGCCGTCCGGGGAACACTGAAGCTTTCTTT
>TRBV11-2|16|TRBJ2-3|-|-
CASSRRERPSTDTQYF
TGTGCCAGCAGCCGAAGAGAGAGGCCGAGCACAGATACGCAGTATTTT
>TRBV30|14|TRBJ1-4|-|TRBD1
CAWKLYRGNEKLFF
TGTGCCTGGAAGCTATACAGGGGGAATGAAAAACTGTTTTTT
>TRBV7-2|16|TRBJ1-5|-|-
CASSLLFGEGNQPQHF
TGTGCCAGCAGCTTATTATTCGGGGAGGGAAATCAGCCCCAGCATTTT
>TRBV19|15|TRBJ2-4|-|-
CASSIDRGTVNIQYF
TGTGCCAGTAGTATAGATCGGGGCACTGTAAACATTCAGTACTTC
>TRBV29-1|13|TRBJ1-2|-|TRBD1
CSVEGGQGNGYTF
TGCAGCGTTGAAGGGGGACAGGGTAATGGCTACACCTTC
>TRBV14|15|TRBJ2-4|-|-
CASSQVGLAKNIQYF
TGTGCCAGCAGCCAAGTGGGCTTAGCCAAAAACATTCAGTACTTC
>TRBV10-1|15|TRBJ1-1|-|-
CASSSRASSNTEAFF
TGCGCCAGCAGTTCCAGGGCCTCTTCGAACACTGAAGCTTTCTTT
>TRBV29-1|12|TRBJ2-3|-|-
CSALDPSDTQYF
TGCAGCGCCCTTGACCCGTCAGATACGCAGTATTTT
>TRBV4-3|15|TRBJ1-4|-|-
CASSRSRTTNEKLFF
TGCGCCAGCAGCCGATCTCGAACAACTAATGAAAAACTGTTTTTT
>TRBV28|15|TRBJ2-3|-|TRBD2
CASSFLGLAGPAQYF
TGTGCCAGCAGTTTCCTGGGACTAGCGGGACCGGCGCAGTATTTT
>TRBV19|18|TRBJ1-1|-|TRBD1
CASSIDPGQGLSNTEAFF
TGTGCCAGTAGTATAGATCCAGGACAGGGGCTATCCAACACTGAAGCTTTCTTT
>TRBV24-1|16|TRBJ2-3|-|TRBD2
CATSDFRRGGTDTQYF
TGTGCCACCAGTGATTTCCGACGGGGGGGCACAGATACGCAGTATTTT
>TRBV6-2/TRBV6-3|13|TRBJ2-5|-|-
CASSYVQQETQYF
TGTGCCAGCAGTTACGTCCAGCAGGAGACCCAGTACTTC
>TRBV20-1|14|TRBJ2-1|-|TRBD2
CSASSSGRSVEQFF
TGCAGTGCTAGTTCCAGCGGGAGGTCGGTTGAGCAGTTCTTC
>TRBV3-1/TRBV3-2|15|TRBJ2-1|few|-
CASSQDTGKYNEQFF
TGTGCCAGCAGCCAAGACACCGGGAAATACAATGAGCAGTTCTTC
>TRBV27|16|TRBJ2-3|-|TRBD2
CASSFGTSGSTDTQYF
TGTGCCAGCAGTTTCGGGACTAGCGGGAGCACAGATACGCAGTATTTT
>TRBV6-5|13|TRBJ2-7|-|-
CASSYMRWNEQYF
TGTGCCAGCAGTTACATGAGGTGGAACGAGCAGTACTTC
>TRBV29-1|13|TRBJ1-1|-|-
CSVEATRGTEAFF
TGCAGCGTTGAAGCTACGAGGGGAACTGAAGCTTTCTTT
>TRBV7-9|14|TRBJ2-7|-|-
CASSPPRVGNEQYF
TGTGCCAGCAGCCCCCCCAGGGTCGGCAACGAGCAGTACTTC
>TRBV5-5|14|TRBJ1-1|-|-
CASSLRSENTEAFF
TGTGCCAGCAGCTTGCGCTCCGAGAACACTGAAGCTTTCTTT
>TRBV6-5|14|TRBJ1-1|-|TRBD1
CASRQRGTAFEAFF
TGTGCCAGCAGACAAAGAGGGACAGCCTTTGAAGCTTTCTTT
>TRBV18|17|TRBJ2-1|-|-
CASSHGKRREGDNEQFF
TGTGCCAGCTCACATGGTAAACGAAGGGAGGGGGATAATGAGCAGTTCTTC
>TRBV10-2|15|TRBJ2-1|-|-
CATHGPSSSYNEQFF
TGCGCCACCCATGGTCCATCTAGCTCCTACAATGAGCAGTTCTTC
>TRBV6-5|14|TRBJ1-3|-|-
CATKPRDTGNTIYF
TGTGCCACCAAGCCCCGAGATACTGGAAACACCATATATTTT
>TRBV6-5|14|TRBJ2-1|-|-
CASSQGKDADEQFF
TGTGCCAGCAGTCAGGGTAAGGATGCTGATGAGCAGTTCTTC
>TRBV28|12|TRBJ1-2|-|-
CASSLFGYGYTF
TGTGCCAGCAGTTTATTTGGATATGGCTACACCTTC
>TRBV14|18|TRBJ2-7|-|-
CASSHLSFGERGSYEQYF
TGTGCCAGCAGCCATCTAAGTTTTGGGGAGAGGGGTTCCTACGAGCAGTACTTC
>TRBV5-1|15|TRBJ2-3|-|-
CASSLYAGSEDTQYF
TGCGCCAGCAGCTTGTACGCAGGTTCGGAAGATACGCAGTATTTT
>TRBV19|15|TRBJ2-6|-|-
CASSIWGTGANVLTF
TGTGCCAGTAGTATTTGGGGGACTGGGGCCAACGTCCTGACTTTC